Listed below are T cell receptor beta chains from one sample, sequenced in a study of CD8+ T cells in alopecia areata. Some clones are missing from TCRdb's copy, which holds only in-frame ones; the method was immunoSEQ multiplex PCR. The sample has 130,000 or so clones; roughly 86% are singletons. The input for sequencing was CD8+ T cells sorted from blood, taken at week 4, from a patient treated with tofacitinib. These receptors all come from a human donor with alopecia areata. CDR3s include the opening cysteine and the closing phenylalanine or tryptophan. D genes are given only for firm matches. Size values are once, few and many counts, or a class for expanded clones, and some rows have none.

V	J	D	size	CDR3	DNA
TRBV4-1	TRBJ1-2	TRBD1	.	CASSQDSGQGNYGYTF	TGCGCCAGCAGCCAAGATTCCGGACAGGGGAACTATGGCTACACCTTC
TRBV27	TRBJ1-2	.	.	CASSKGGLGYTF	TGTGCCAGCAGTAAAGGGGGGCTTGGCTACACCTTC
TRBV15	TRBJ1-2	.	.	CATGPHGRPNYGYTF	TGTGCCACCGGGCCCCATGGACGGCCTAACTATGGCTACACCTTC
TRBV27	TRBJ2-7	TRBD2	.	CASTGGSSYEQYF	TGTGCCAGCACTGGCGGGAGCTCCTACGAGCAGTACTTC
TRBV29-1	TRBJ2-7	.	few	CSVRRGYEQYF	TGCAGCGTGAGAAGGGGGTACGAGCAGTACTTC
TRBV29-1	TRBJ2-3	TRBD2	few	CSVEARGGRTDTQYF	TGCAGCGTTGAAGCACGGGGGGGGCGGACAGATACGCAGTATTTT
TRBV7-3	TRBJ2-3	.	.	CASSSPGGRDTDTQYF	TGTGCCAGCAGTTCCCCCGGGGGCAGGGACACAGATACGCAGTATTTT
TRBV6-5	TRBJ2-1	TRBD1	.	CASSYGTALSNEQFF	TGTGCCAGCAGTTACGGGACAGCTCTTTCCAATGAGCAGTTCTTC
TRBV27	TRBJ2-3	.	once	CASSLSRGDLRDTQYF	TGTGCCAGCAGTTTAAGTCGCGGAGATCTTAGAGATACGCAGTATTTT
TRBV27	TRBJ2-5	TRBD1	.	CASSKTGEETQYF	TGTGCCAGCAGTAAGACAGGGGAAGAGACCCAGTACTTC
TRBV29-1	TRBJ2-1	.	.	CSVNPYNEQFF	TGCAGCGTGAATCCCTACAATGAGCAGTTCTTC
TRBV5-4	TRBJ2-5	.	.	CASSLHSQETQYF	TGTGCCAGCAGCTTGCATTCCCAAGAGACCCAGTACTTC
TRBV10-2	TRBJ2-7	.	.	CASGDIPYEQYF	TGCGCCAGCGGGGACATCCCCTACGAGCAGTACTTC
TRBV6-1	TRBJ2-3	TRBD2	.	CASSDLAGATDTQYF	TGTGCCAGCAGTGATTTAGCGGGAGCCACAGATACGCAGTATTTT
TRBV2	TRBJ2-2	.	.	CASIIPGQPGELFF	TGTGCCAGCATCATCCCCGGACAGCCCGGGGAGCTGTTTTTT
TRBV7-9	TRBJ2-7	TRBD2	.	CATQGGFSDEQYF	TGTGCCACCCAGGGAGGGTTTAGCGACGAGCAGTACTTC
TRBV7-9	TRBJ2-1	TRBD2	.	CASSLLNGRDDEQFF	TGTGCCAGCAGCTTACTAAACGGGAGGGATGATGAGCAGTTCTTC
TRBV29-1	TRBJ2-5	TRBD2	.	CSVEGEGETQYF	TGCAGCGTTGAGGGGGAGGGGGAGACCCAGTACTTC